The next 15 T cell receptor beta chains were all read from a single sample in a study of CD8+ T cells in alopecia areata listed by TCRdb under 2018. The label giving this sample's treatment or condition can be read as: oral pan-JAK inhibitor, 5-10 mg twice daily. The library was prepared using the immunoSEQ multiplex PCR assay. RNA was extracted from all samples and reverse transcribed into cDNA, which served as template for TCR sequencing. TCRdb obtained this table from immuneACCESS and retained in-frame rearrangements with V and J assigned. These tables miss some clones; where compared with another copy, unresolved V genes account for less than half of the shortfall, and the remainder is unexplained. The sample includes roughly 190,000 clones, with roughly three fifths observed a single time. Approximately 1.2% of the sample is in the top ten clones. The sample here was CD4+ T cells sorted from blood, taken around week 47, from a patient treated with tofacitinib. The receptors stem from a human donor with alopecia areata.

The chain carries TRBV28 and TRBJ2-7; 13 positions agree with TRBD2. The trim removed 1 base at V and 4 bases at J, leaving 1 base unmatched. This CDR3 contains 15 residues. Germline V gene data show CDR1 as MDHEN and CDR2 as SYDVKM. In DNA form, the CDR3 reads TGTGCCAGCAGTTTATTGGGACTAGCGGGATACGAGCAGTACTTC. Its protein product is CASSLLGLAGYEQYF.

The rearrangement joins TRBV29-1 to TRBJ1-1; maybe TRBD1 (6 bases). Trimming removed 6 bases at V and 2 bases at J, with 10 bases between. Germline V gene sequence: CDR1 SQVTM, CDR2 ANQGSEA. CDR3 length equals 12 residues. CDR3 sequence reads: CSVQGFNTEAFF. The DNA for the CDR3 is TGCAGCGTACAGGGTTTCAACACTGAAGCTTTCTTT. Based on the CDR3 plus reference TRBV29-1 and TRBJ1-1, the full variable domain is SAVISQKPSRDICQRGTSLTIQCQVDSQVTMMFWYRQQPGQSLTLIATANQGSEATYESGFVIDKFPISRPNLTFSTLTVSNMSPEDSSIYLCSVQGFNTEAFFGQGTRLTVV.

This sequence joins TRBV9 and TRBJ1-5; the D is unclear. This CDR3 contains 14 residues. Germline values: CDR1 SGDLS, CDR2 YYNGEE. The V and J ends lost 0 bases and 3 bases respectively, with 7 bases between them. The CDR3: CASSVGLDNQPQHF. In nucleotides, the CDR3 is TGTGCCAGCAGCGTAGGTTTAGACAATCAGCCCCAGCATTTT.

The J gene is TRBJ2-7, the V gene TRBV7-6; D is ambiguous. V lost 5 bases, J lost 6 bases, and 8 bases lay in between. The germline CDR1 and CDR2 sequences are SGHVS and FNYEAQ. CDR3 length: 11 residues. The DNA for the CDR3 is TGTGCCAGCAGCAACGGACCCGAGCAGTACTTC. It is translated as CASSNGPEQYF.

The chain uses TRBV2 and TRBJ2-5; D unresolved. Germline V lookup: CDR1 SNHLY, CDR2 FYNNEI. Trimming shortened V by 6 bases and J by 4 bases, and 12 bases separated the two germline ends. The CDR3 consists of 13 residues. In DNA, the CDR3 is TGTGCCAGCAGGTACAGCGAGATAGAGACCCAGTACTTC. This gives the protein CASRYSEIETQYF.

Of note for this clone: The junction does not match germline at one end; this may be a read error. CDR3 region: CAGSLGTANTGELFF. CDR3 in DNA: TGTGCCGGCAGCTTGGGGACAGCGAACACCGGGGAGCTGTTTTTT. The chain couples TRBV7-7 to TRBJ2-2; TRBD1 matches at 7 bases. The CDR3 runs to 15 residues. Germline V CDR1 and CDR2: SSHAT, FNYEAQ (reference sequence). Full variable domain (rest looked up from reference TRBV7-7 and TRBJ2-2): GAGVSQSPRYKVTKRGQDVTLRCDPISSHATLYWYQQALGQGPEFLTYFNYEAQPDKSGLPSDRFSAERPEGSISTLTIQRTEQRDSAMYRCAGSLGTANTGELFFGEGSRLTVL.

This clone appeared a few times. The chain joins TRBV19 to TRBJ2-4, with D possibly matching TRBD1 (6 bases). Trimming pared 3 bases from V and 6 bases from J, leaving 15 bases between. The CDR3 totals 15 residues. The germline gives CDR1 LNHDA, CDR2 SQIVND (reference sequence). The CDR3 region has the DNA TGTGCCAGTAGTATTGGATTGCGACAGGCAAACATTCAGTACTTC. This sequence encodes CASSIGLRQANIQYF.

V and J are TRBV15 and TRBJ2-3, with D uncertain. V lost 0 bases to trimming and J lost 7 bases, with 17 bases between them. Germline V CDR1 and CDR2: LNHNV, YYDKDF (reference sequence). CDR3 length: 16 amino acids. The CDR3: CATSRDAAGSIHTQYF. In DNA, the CDR3 is TGTGCCACCAGCAGAGATGCGGCTGGATCCATCCATACGCAGTATTTT.

The chain employs TRBV13 and TRBJ2-3; a possible D gene is TRBD1 (6 bases). The CDR3 runs to 14 residues. With 5 bases removed from V and 2 bases from J, the gap between germline ends came to 11 bases. Germline V gene sequence: CDR1 PRHDT, CDR2 FYEKMQ (reference sequence). CDR3 sequence reads: CASSIRQATDTQYF. As DNA, the CDR3 is TGTGCCAGCAGCATTCGACAGGCCACAGATACGCAGTATTTT.

V and J are TRBV5-1 and TRBJ2-7, with D hard to call. Germline CDR1 and CDR2: SGHRS and YFSETQ. The CDR3 length is 15 residues. V was cut by 0 bases and J by 2 bases, with 12 bases left in between. CDR3: CASSLDAIGAYEQYF. The DNA for the CDR3 is TGCGCCAGCAGCTTGGACGCAATCGGAGCCTACGAGCAGTACTTC.

This chain joins TRBV30 and TRBJ1-5; D unclear. Trimming took 0 bases from V and 3 from J, leaving 9 bases between them. The CDR3 length is 14 residues. Germline V lookup: CDR1 GTSNPN, CDR2 SVGIG (reference sequence). As DNA, the CDR3 is TGTGCCTGGAGTGTACGGCAGTTCAATCAGCCCCAGCATTTT. Its translation is CAWSVRQFNQPQHF.

This chain links TRBV12-5 with TRBJ2-6, with TRBD1 identical over 9 bases. The CDR3 runs 19 residues. Germline V gene lookup returns CDR1 LGHNT and CDR2 FRNRAP. V lost 2 bases and J lost 0; bases outside the gene matches: 8. CDR3 residues: CASGLLTGQGISGANVLTF. In nucleotides, the CDR3 is TGTGCTAGTGGTTTGCTCACGGGACAGGGAATCTCTGGGGCCAACGTCCTGACTTTC.

This clone has only a few counts. The chain uses TRBV29-1 and TRBJ2-2; D is unresolved. Germline V gives CDR1 SQVTM, CDR2 ANQGSEA. The CDR3 length is 12 residues. The ends were cut back, 5 bases at V and 5 bases at J, with 9 bases in the middle. CDR3 sequence: CSVIESTGELFF. The CDR3 bases are TGCAGCGTTATTGAATCGACCGGGGAGCTGTTTTTT.

The chain employs TRBV30 and TRBJ1-5; 9 bases match TRBD1. CDR1 is GTSNPN and CDR2 is SVGIG in the germline V gene (reference sequence). After removal of 5 bases from V and 6 bases from J, the junction contained 2 bases not matched to a gene. CDR3 length: 12 residues. The CDR3 nucleotides are TGTGCCTGGTCACAGGGGGCTCAGCCCCAGCATTTT. Its protein product is CAWSQGAQPQHF.

The J gene is TRBJ1-1, the V gene TRBV28; no firm D call. This CDR3 is built from 12 residues. Trimming stripped 2 bases from V and 11 bases from J, with 12 bases between. CDR1 is MDHEN, CDR2 SYDVKM, per germline. CDR3: CASSLGASSAFF. The CDR3 bases are TGTGCCAGCAGTTTAGGTGCTTCGTCCGCTTTCTTT.